Sequencing of this TCR beta chain was carried out in a study of T cell changes during pregnancy in multiple sclerosis. This clone was counted once. The data were produced by immunoSEQ multiplex PCR, yet TCRdb's version contains in-frame clones alone and is incomplete. The sample has some 60,000 clones, about 94% seen once. This CDR3 is 17 amino acids long. Germline V gene sequence: CDR1 MNHEY, CDR2 SMNVEV (reference sequence). The origin of this receptor is a female donor in good health, enrolled as a control in a pregnancy study. The input for sequencing was peripheral blood, taken in the third trimester of pregnancy. This chain uses TRBV27 with TRBJ2-5, with a possible D match to TRBD2 (6 bases). The better agreement between TRBJ2-7 and the DNA end casts doubt on the J call. The CDR3 region has the DNA TGTGCCAGCAGTTTCCGCGGGGTTTCGACTACCTCCTACGAGCAGTACTTC. This sequence encodes CASSFRGVSTTSYEQYF.